This T cell receptor beta chain was obtained from a study of post-analysis software for immune sequencing data. This clonotype was found a few times. Its target is unknown. Unique molecular identifiers had been added to the TCR beta cDNA libraries. TCRdb used MiXCR to reprocess the PCR reads, holding one entry per CDR3 protein. The sample lists approximately 660,000 distinct CDR3 sequences, roughly three fifths occurring once. Findings and caveats of the study: Controls had lower frequencies than patients of about 5 TRBV segments, which included TRBV5-6, TRBV5-1 and TRBV20-1.

The germline CDR1 and CDR2 sequences are MNHEY and SVGAGI. The CDR3 has 15 residues. V lost 6 bases, J lost 4 bases, and 7 bases stayed unmatched. The specimen sequenced was blood. The sequence was collected from a girl aged 2 to 9 with multiple sclerosis. The gene calls are TRBV6-5 and TRBJ2-7; 12 nucleotides match TRBD1. CDR3 nucleotide sequence: TGTGCCAGCAGACCCGGGACAGGGGGCGTTTACGAGCAGTACTTC. It codes for CASRPGTGGVYEQYF.